This T cell receptor (beta chain) was identified in a study of T-cell reconstitution after alpha-beta-depleted transplantation in children. V shed 5 bases and J shed 7 bases, with 21 bases lying between them. This CDR3 has 14 amino acids. Germline V gene lookup returns CDR1 SQVTM and CDR2 ANQGSEA. TCRbeta library preparation incorporated unique molecular identifiers. TCRdb re-called the PCR reads through MiXCR, storing one row per CDR3 protein. The sample shows 200,000 to 300,000 distinct CDR3 sequences, roughly a quarter of them seen only once. The sample holds a few counts of this clonotype. The antigen remains unidentified. Study-wide points: Once a year had passed after transplant, T-cell counts and diversity came mostly from newly produced T cells.

The sequencing here drew on PBMCs, mostly from graft donor cells, taken 360 days after TCRalphabeta/CD19-depleted stem cell transplant. The chain joins TRBV29-1 to TRBJ2-7; D is perhaps TRBD1 (5 bases). The sequence derives from a female patient between 2 and 10 years old who had a stem cell transplant for congenital amegakaryocytic thrombocytopenia, so the T cells may come from the graft donor. The CDR3 loop reads CSVFLGPQGGEQYF. The DNA for the CDR3 is TGCAGCGTTTTTTTGGGTCCGCAGGGTGGGGAGCAGTACTTC.